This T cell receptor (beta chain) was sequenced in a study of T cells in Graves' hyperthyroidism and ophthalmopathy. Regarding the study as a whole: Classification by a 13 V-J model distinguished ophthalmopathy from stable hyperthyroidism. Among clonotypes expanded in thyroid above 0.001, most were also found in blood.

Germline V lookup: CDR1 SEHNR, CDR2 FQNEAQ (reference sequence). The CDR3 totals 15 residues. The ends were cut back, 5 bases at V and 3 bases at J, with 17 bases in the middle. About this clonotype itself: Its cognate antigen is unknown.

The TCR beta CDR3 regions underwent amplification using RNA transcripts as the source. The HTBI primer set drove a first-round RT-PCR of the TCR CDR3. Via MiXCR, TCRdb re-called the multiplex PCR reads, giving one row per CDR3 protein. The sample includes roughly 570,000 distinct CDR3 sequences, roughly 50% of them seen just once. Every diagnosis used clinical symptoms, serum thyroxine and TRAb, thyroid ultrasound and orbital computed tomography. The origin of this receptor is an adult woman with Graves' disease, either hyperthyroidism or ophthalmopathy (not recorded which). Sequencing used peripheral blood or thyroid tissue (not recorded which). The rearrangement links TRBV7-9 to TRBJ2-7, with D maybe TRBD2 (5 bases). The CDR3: CASSQKFVGDYEQYF. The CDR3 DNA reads TGTGCCAGCAGCCAGAAGTTCGTCGGGGACTACGAGCAGTACTTC.